This is a list of T cell receptor beta chains from one sample in a study of shared clonotypes between healthy human individuals. Sequenced by immunoSEQ multiplex PCR; TCRdb stores in-frame clones only, minus some. The table includes 180,000 or so clones, approximately 95% detected once. Sequenced input: naive CD4+ T cells sorted from blood. The source is a woman under 40 in good health. Each CDR3 is given with its conserved first and last residue. Fields, in order: CDR3 DNA, CDR3 protein, V gene, J gene, clone size, D gene. The D gene is left open where the match is weak. Expanded clones get a size class; other rows say once, few or many, or leave the size out.

TGTGCCAGCAGCTGGAAGACAGGGGGCTACGAGCAGTACTTC	CASSWKTGGYEQYF	TRBV11-2	TRBJ2-7	NA	TRBD1
TGTGCCAGCAGCCTCGTAGGACAGGGGGTTTATGGCTACACCTTC	CASSLVGQGVYGYTF	TRBV7-8	TRBJ1-2	NA	TRBD1
TGTGCCAGCAGCTTGGTGGGGGACGGGGACACTGAAGCTTTCTTT	CASSLVGDGDTEAFF	TRBV5-6	TRBJ1-1	NA	NA
TGTGCCAGCAGCGTGCGACAGGTTTCACGCGAGCAGTACTTC	CASSVRQVSREQYF	TRBV7-8	TRBJ2-7	NA	NA
TGTGCCAGCAGCCGCGACAGGGGAAACACAGATACGCAGTATTTT	CASSRDRGNTDTQYF	TRBV16	TRBJ2-3	once	TRBD1
TGTGCCAGCAGCCCCCACAATGAGCAGTTCTTC	CASSPHNEQFF	TRBV7-9	TRBJ2-1	NA	NA
TGTGCCAGCAGCGTAGGACTAGCGGGAGGGACCTACGAGCAGTACTTC	CASSVGLAGGTYEQYF	TRBV9	TRBJ2-7	NA	TRBD2
TGTGCCAGCTCTCTCTTTGGAACCGAGCAGTACTTC	CASSLFGTEQYF	TRBV7-9	TRBJ2-7	NA	NA
TGCAGTGCTCAAAGTAAAGATACGCAGTATTTT	CSAQSKDTQYF	TRBV20-1	TRBJ2-3	NA	NA
TGTGCCAGTAGTCGACAGGGGGCCTCATCCTACGAGCAGTACTTC	CASSRQGASSYEQYF	TRBV19	TRBJ2-7	NA	TRBD1
TGTGCCAGCAGCCCCGGGACAGGGTACTCTGGAAACACCATATATTTT	CASSPGTGYSGNTIYF	TRBV5-5	TRBJ1-3	NA	TRBD1
TGTGCCAGCAGCTCTCGGACAGGGGGCTATGGTGAGCAGTTCTTC	CASSSRTGGYGEQFF	TRBV11-3	TRBJ2-1	once	TRBD1
TGTGCCATCGGCGGATGGGATAGGGACTATGGCTACACCTTC	CAIGGWDRDYGYTF	TRBV10-3	TRBJ1-2	NA	NA
TGTGCCAGCAGTGAATCGCGGGGGGGGATTGAAAAACTGTTTTTT	CASSESRGGIEKLFF	TRBV2	TRBJ1-4	once	NA
TGTGCCAGCAGCCAAGGGCTTGGATGGAACACTGAAGCTTTCTTT	CASSQGLGWNTEAFF	TRBV14	TRBJ1-1	NA	NA
TGTGCCAGCAGCCGCCCGGGACTAGCGTCCAATGAGCAGTTCTTC	CASSRPGLASNEQFF	TRBV5-4	TRBJ2-1	NA	TRBD2
TGTGCCAGCACGAAAGGACTACCTTACGAGCAGTACTTC	CASTKGLPYEQYF	TRBV28	TRBJ2-7	NA	NA
TGTGCCAGTAGTACCTCCCGGACAGGGTTTATCAACACCATATATTTT	CASSTSRTGFINTIYF	TRBV19	TRBJ1-3	NA	TRBD1
TGTGCCAGCAGTGAGCGGACTGTGAGCTCCTACGAGCAGTACTTC	CASSERTVSSYEQYF	TRBV2	TRBJ2-7	NA	NA
TGCGCCAGCAGCCCAGGGTGGGATCAGCCCCAGCATTTT	CASSPGWDQPQHF	TRBV4-1	TRBJ1-5	few	NA
TGTGCCAGCAGCGGGCAGGGTCTTTATAATTGGGAGCAGTACTTC	CASSGQGLYNWEQYF	TRBV21-1	TRBJ2-7	NA	NA
TGCGCCAGCAGCTTGACTAGCGGGAGCTCCTACAATGAGCAGTTCTTC	CASSLTSGSSYNEQFF	TRBV5-1	TRBJ2-1	NA	TRBD2
TGTGCCAGCTCACCACCGGGGAGGCTGAGCACAGATACGCAGTATTTT	CASSPPGRLSTDTQYF	TRBV18	TRBJ2-3	NA	NA